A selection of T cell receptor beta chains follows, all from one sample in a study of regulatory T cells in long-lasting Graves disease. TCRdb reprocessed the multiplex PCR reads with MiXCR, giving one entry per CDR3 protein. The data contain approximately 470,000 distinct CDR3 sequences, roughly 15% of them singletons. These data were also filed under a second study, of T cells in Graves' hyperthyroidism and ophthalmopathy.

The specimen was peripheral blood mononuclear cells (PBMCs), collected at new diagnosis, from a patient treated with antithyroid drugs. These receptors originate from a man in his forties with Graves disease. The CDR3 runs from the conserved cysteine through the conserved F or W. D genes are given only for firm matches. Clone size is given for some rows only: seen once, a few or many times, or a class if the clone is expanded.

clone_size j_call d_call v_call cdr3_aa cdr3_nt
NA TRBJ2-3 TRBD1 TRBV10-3 CAIRQGASTDTQYF TGTGCCATCAGGCAGGGGGCCAGCACAGATACGCAGTATTTT
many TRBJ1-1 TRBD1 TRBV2 CASRVRTGGHTEAFF TGTGCCAGCAGGGTACGCACAGGGGGCCACACTGAAGCTTTCTTT
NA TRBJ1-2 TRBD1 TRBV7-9 CASSLAGDRILYGYTF TGTGCCAGCAGCTTAGCCGGGGACAGGATCCTCTATGGCTACACTTTC
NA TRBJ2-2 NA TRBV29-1 CSVRTDPPGELFF TGCAGCGTCCGGACAGATCCCCCCGGGGAGCTGTTTTTT
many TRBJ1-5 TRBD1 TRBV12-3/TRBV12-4 CASSWDRRNQPQHF TGTGCCAGCAGTTGGGACAGACGCAATCAGCCCCAGCATTTT
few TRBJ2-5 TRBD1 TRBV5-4 CASSLGTGMGETQYF TGTGCCAGCAGCTTGGGGACAGGGATGGGGGAGACCCAGTACTTC
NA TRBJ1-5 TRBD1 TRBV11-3 CASSPYRDRGYDQPQHF TGTGCCAGCAGCCCCTACCGGGACAGGGGATATGATCAGCCCCAGCATTTT
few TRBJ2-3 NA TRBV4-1 CASSQVGTALGTQYF TGCGCCAGCAGCCAAGTCGGGACTGCCCTTGGTACGCAGTATTTT
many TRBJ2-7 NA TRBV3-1 CASRQSRDGTYEQYF TGTGCCAGCAGGCAAAGCCGGGACGGAACCTACGAGCAGTACTTC
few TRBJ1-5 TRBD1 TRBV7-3 CAWNAGTGMDQPQHF TGTGCCTGGAACGCCGGGACAGGGATGGATCAGCCCCAGCATTTT
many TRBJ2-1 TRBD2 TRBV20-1 CSARGLAGVREQFF TGCAGTGCCAGAGGACTAGCGGGAGTTCGTGAGCAGTTCTTC
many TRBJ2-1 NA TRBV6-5 CASSYSRQGNRNEQFF TGTGCCAGCAGTTACTCGAGGCAGGGGAATCGGAATGAGCAGTTCTTC
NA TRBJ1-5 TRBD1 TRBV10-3 CAISGSTLGQGGGQPQHF TGTGCCATCAGTGGGTCGACGCTAGGACAGGGGGGTGGTCAGCCCCAGCATTTT
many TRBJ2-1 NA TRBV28 CASSVLRGTTVEQFF TGTGCCAGCAGTGTCCTCAGGGGCACAACGGTTGAGCAGTTCTTC
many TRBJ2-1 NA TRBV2 CASSEVAIDEQFF TGTGCCAGCAGTGAAGTGGCTATCGATGAGCAGTTCTTC
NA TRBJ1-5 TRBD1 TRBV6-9 CASSYTTGTGRGGPQHF TGTGCCAGCAGTTACACCACCGGGACAGGGCGTGGGGGTCCCCAGCATTTT
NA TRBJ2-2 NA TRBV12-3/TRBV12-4 CASSSQVANTGELFF TGTGCCAGCTCCTCTCAAGTTGCAAACACCGGGGAGCTGTTTTTT
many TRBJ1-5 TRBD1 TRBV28 CASRRDRGNQPQHF TGTGCCAGCAGACGGGACAGGGGCAATCAGCCCCAGCATTTT
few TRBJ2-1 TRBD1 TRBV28 CASSFSGGARPSYNEQFF TGTGCCAGCAGTTTTTCAGGGGGCGCGAGACCCTCCTACAATGAGCAGTTCTTC
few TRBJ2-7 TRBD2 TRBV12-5 CASGRGGGGLLSEQYF TGTGCTAGTGGTCGGGGGGGAGGCGGCCTCCTATCCGAGCAGTACTTC
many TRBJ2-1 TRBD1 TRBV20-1 CSATGQTPSYNEQFF TGCAGTGCTACGGGACAGACTCCCTCCTACAATGAGCAGTTCTTC
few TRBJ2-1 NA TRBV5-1 CASSNSGGGNEQFF TGCGCCAGCAGCAATTCCGGGGGCGGCAATGAGCAGTTCTTC
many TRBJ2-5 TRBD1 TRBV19 CASRGETQYF TGTGCCAGCAGGGGGGAGACCCAGTACTTC
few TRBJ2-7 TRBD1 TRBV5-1 CASSPRQGPLYEQYF TGTGCCAGCAGTCCGAGACAGGGGCCTCTTTACGAGCAGTACTTC
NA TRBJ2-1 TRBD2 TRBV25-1 CASSDWTSGGNEQFF TGTGCCAGCAGTGATTGGACTAGCGGGGGCAATGAGCAGTTCTTC
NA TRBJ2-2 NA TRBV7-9 CASNGNTGELFF TGTGCCAGCAATGGGAACACCGGGGAGCTGTTTTTT
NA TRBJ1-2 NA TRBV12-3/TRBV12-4 CASSLAANRALYGYTF TGTGCCAGCAGTTTAGCGGCAAACAGGGCCCTCTATGGCTACACCTTC
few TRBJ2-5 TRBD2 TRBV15 CATSRRRGLAVETQYF TGTGCCACCAGCAGACGAAGAGGACTAGCAGTAGAGACCCAGTACTTC
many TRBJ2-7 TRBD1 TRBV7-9 CASSSLTGEEQYF TGTGCCAGCAGCTCCTTGACAGGGGAAGAGCAGTACTTC
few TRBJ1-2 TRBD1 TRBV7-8 CASSPSGQASNYGYTF TGTGCCAGCAGCCCTTCAGGACAGGCTTCTAACTATGGCTACACCTTC
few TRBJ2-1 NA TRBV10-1 CASSESLSGPRNEQFF TGCGCCAGCAGTGAGTCCTTGAGCGGGCCACGAAATGAGCAGTTCTTC